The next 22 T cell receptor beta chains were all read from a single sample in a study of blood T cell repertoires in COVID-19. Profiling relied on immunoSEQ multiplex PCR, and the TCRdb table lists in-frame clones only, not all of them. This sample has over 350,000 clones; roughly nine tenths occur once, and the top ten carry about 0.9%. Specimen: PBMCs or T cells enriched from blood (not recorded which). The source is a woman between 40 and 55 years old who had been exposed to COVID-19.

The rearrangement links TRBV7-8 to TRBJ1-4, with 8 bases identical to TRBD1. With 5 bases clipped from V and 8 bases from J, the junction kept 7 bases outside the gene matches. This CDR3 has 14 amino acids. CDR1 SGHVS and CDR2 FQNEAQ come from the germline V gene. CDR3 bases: TGTGCCAGCAGCCTGGACAGGGTGAGGGAAAAACTGTTTTTT. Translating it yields CASSLDRVREKLFF.

The CDR3 DNA is TGTGCCAGCAGTGTCGGAGATACGCAGTATTTT. Translation gives CASSVGDTQYF. The gene calls are TRBV6-4 and TRBJ2-3, with no clear D. Trimming removed 4 bases from V and 5 bases from J, with 4 bases in between. The CDR3 is 11 residues long. CDR1 is MRHNA, CDR2 SNTAGT, per germline.

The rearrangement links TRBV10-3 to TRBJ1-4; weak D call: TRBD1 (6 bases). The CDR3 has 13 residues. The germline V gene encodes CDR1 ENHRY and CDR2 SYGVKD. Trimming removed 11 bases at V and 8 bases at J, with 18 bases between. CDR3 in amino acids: CASRGRVGEKLFF. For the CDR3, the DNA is TGTGCCTCCAGGGGCAGGGTTGGGGAAAAACTGTTTTTT.

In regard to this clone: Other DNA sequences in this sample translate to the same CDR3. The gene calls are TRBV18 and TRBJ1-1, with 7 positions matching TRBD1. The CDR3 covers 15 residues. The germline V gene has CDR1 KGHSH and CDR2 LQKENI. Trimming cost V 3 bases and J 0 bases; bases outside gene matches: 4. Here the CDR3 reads CASSPRDRLNTEAFF. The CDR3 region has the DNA TGTGCCAGCTCACCTCGGGACAGACTGAACACTGAAGCTTTCTTT.

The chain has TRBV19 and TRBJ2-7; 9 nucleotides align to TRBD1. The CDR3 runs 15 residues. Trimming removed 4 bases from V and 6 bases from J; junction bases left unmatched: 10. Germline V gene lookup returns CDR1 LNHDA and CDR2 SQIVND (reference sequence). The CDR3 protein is CASSTPGQGNGEQYF. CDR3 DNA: TGTGCCAGTAGTACGCCGGGACAGGGAAACGGCGAGCAGTACTTC.

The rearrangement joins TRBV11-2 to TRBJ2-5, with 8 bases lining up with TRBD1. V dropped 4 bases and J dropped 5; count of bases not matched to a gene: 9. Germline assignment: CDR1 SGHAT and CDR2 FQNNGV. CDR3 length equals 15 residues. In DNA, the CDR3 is TGTGCCAGCAGCTCCGGACAGGGTGGGGACGAGACCCAGTACTTC. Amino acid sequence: CASSSGQGGDETQYF.

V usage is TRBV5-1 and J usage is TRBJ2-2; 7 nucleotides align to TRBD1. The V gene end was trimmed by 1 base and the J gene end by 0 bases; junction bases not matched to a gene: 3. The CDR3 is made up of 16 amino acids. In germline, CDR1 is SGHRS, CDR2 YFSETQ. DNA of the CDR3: TGCGCCAGCAGCTTGCCCGGGACAGCGAACACCGGGGAGCTGTTTTTT. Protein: CASSLPGTANTGELFF.

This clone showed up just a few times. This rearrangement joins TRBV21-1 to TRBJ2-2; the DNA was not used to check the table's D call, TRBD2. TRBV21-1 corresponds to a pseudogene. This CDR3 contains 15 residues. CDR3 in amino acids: CASSKRETNTGELFF. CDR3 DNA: TGTGCCAGCAGCAAACGAGAGACGAACACCGGGGAGCTGTTTTTT.

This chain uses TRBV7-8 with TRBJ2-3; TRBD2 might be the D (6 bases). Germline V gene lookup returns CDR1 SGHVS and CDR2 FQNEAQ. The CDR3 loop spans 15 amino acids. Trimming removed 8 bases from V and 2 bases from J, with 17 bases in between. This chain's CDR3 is CASGDGRIPTDTQYF. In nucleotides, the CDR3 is TGTGCCAGCGGTGACGGGAGAATTCCCACAGATACGCAGTATTTT.

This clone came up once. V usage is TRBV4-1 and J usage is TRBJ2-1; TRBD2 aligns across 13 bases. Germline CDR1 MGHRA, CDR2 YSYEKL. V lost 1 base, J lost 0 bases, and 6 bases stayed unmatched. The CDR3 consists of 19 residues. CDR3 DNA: TGCGCCAGCAGCCAAGGGACTAGCGGGAGTAGTCCCTCCTACAATGAGCAGTTCTTC. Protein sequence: CASSQGTSGSSPSYNEQFF.

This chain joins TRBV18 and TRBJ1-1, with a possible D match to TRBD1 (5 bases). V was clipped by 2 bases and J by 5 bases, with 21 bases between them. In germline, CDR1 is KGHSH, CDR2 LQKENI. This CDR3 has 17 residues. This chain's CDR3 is CASSPALRDNYRTEAFF. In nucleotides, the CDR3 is TGTGCCAGCTCACCAGCCCTAAGAGATAACTACAGGACTGAAGCTTTCTTT.

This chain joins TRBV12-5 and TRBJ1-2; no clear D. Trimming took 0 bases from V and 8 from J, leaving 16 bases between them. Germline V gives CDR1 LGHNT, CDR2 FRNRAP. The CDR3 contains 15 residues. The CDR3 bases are TGTGCTAGTGGTTTGGTAGGCGGGGAGGTCGGGGGCTACACCTTC. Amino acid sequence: CASGLVGGEVGGYTF.

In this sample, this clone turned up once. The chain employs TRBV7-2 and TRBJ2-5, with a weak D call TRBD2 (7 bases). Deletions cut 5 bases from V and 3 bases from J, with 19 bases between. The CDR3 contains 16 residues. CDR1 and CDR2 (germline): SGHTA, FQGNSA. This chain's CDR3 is CASSLLGRTEKETQYF. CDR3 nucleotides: TGTGCCAGCAGCCTGCTCGGGAGGACAGAGAAAGAGACCCAGTACTTC.

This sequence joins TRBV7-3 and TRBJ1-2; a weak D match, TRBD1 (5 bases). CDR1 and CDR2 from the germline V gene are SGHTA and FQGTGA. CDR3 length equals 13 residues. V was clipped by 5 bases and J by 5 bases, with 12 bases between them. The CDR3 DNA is TGTGCCAGCAGCCAGCGGGGCGATTATGGCTACACCTTC. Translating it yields CASSQRGDYGYTF.

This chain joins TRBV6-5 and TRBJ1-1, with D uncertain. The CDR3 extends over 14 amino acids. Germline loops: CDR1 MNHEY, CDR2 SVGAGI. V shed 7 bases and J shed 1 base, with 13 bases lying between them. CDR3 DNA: TGTGCCAGCACCGAAAGGGCGGGGAACACTGAAGCTTTCTTT. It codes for CASTERAGNTEAFF.

CDR3 residues: CASSPSSSGGRAYNEQFF. The CDR3 DNA reads as TGTGCCAGCAGCCCAAGCTCTAGCGGGGGGCGAGCCTACAATGAGCAGTTCTTC. The chain has TRBV9 and TRBJ2-1; 11 nucleotides match TRBD2. The CDR3 extends over 18 amino acids. Trimming took 4 bases from V and 2 from J; bases not matched to a gene: 11. Germline V gene lookup returns CDR1 SGDLS and CDR2 YYNGEE.

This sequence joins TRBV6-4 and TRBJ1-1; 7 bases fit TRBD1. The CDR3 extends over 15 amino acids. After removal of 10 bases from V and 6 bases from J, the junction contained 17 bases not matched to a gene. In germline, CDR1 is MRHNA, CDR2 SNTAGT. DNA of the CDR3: TGTGCCACCAGGCCTGAGACAGGGCGAGGCGCTGAAGCTTTCTTT. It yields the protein CATRPETGRGAEAFF.

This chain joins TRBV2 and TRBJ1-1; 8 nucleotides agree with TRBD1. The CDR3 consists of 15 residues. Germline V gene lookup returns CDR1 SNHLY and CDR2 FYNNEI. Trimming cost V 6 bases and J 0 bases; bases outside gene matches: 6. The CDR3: CASRATGGMNTEAFF. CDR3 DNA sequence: TGTGCCAGCAGGGCAACAGGGGGGATGAACACTGAAGCTTTCTTT.

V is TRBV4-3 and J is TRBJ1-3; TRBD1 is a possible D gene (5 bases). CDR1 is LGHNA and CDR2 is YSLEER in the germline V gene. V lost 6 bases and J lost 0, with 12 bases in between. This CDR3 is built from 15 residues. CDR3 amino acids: CASSLGQDSGNTIYF. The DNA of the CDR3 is TGCGCCAGCAGTTTGGGGCAGGACTCTGGAAACACCATATATTTT.

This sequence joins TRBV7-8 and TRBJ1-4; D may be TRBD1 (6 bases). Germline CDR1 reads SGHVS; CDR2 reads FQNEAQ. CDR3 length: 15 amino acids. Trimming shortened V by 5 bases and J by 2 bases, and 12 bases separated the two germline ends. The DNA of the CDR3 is TGTGCCAGCAGCGTACACAGGGAGACTAATGAAAAACTGTTTTTT. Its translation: CASSVHRETNEKLFF.

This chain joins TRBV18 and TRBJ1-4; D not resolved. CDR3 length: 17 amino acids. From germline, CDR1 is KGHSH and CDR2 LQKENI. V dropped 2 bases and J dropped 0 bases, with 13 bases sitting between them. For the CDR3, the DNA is TGTGCCAGCTCACCAGCCAATCGACGGGCAACTAATGAAAAACTGTTTTTT. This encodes CASSPANRRATNEKLFF.

Here the CDR3 DNA reads TGTGCCAGTAGTATAGTGGGACAGGGAAGGCAGCCCCAGCATTTT. Translating it yields CASSIVGQGRQPQHF. The V gene is TRBV19, the J gene TRBJ1-5, with 9 nucleotides matching TRBD1. Trimming took 1 base from V and 7 from J; bases not matched to a gene: 5. Germline CDR1 LNHDA, CDR2 SQIVND (reference sequence). The CDR3 covers 15 residues. Together with reference TRBV19 and TRBJ1-5, the CDR3 gives the full variable domain: DGGITQSPKYLFRKEGQNVTLSCEQNLNHDAMYWYRQDPGQGLRLIYYSQIVNDFQKGDIAEGYSVSREKKESFPLTVTSAQKNPTAFYLCASSIVGQGRQPQHFGDGTRLSIL.